The 6 T cell receptor beta chains given below trace back to one sample, sequenced in a study of cytomegalovirus exposure and HLA in healthy donors. Generated by immunoSEQ multiplex PCR, the TCRdb table keeps only in-frame clones and is missing some. The repertoire holds just over 20,000 clones, with around 97% as singletons. The sequencing input was PBMCs. The receptors here all came from a man aged 30 to 45 in good health and CMV-seropositive.

V gene TRBV5-1 combines with J gene TRBJ1-4; TRBD1 matches at 8 bases. Germline CDR1 reads SGHRS; CDR2 reads YFSETQ. After removal of 7 bases from V and 8 bases from J, the junction contained 19 bases not matched to a gene. The CDR3 is 17 amino acids. CDR3 sequence reads: CASRGRRETGAPEKLFF. The CDR3 bases are TGCGCCAGCCGCGGGCGCCGAGAGACAGGGGCACCGGAAAAACTGTTTTTT.

This chain joins TRBV6-1 and TRBJ2-7; D gene ambiguous. The CDR3 totals 15 residues. Trimming stripped 2 bases from V and 2 bases from J, with 13 bases between. Germline values: CDR1 MNHNS, CDR2 SASEGT. The CDR3 region is CASSELRQAPYEQYF. In DNA, the CDR3 is TGTGCCAGCAGTGAATTGCGCCAGGCCCCCTACGAGCAGTACTTC.

About this clone itself: Other DNA sequences within the sample encode an identical CDR3. The rearrangement uses TRBV5-1 and TRBJ2-1; TRBD2 might be the D (6 bases). Looked up from germline, CDR1 is SGHRS and CDR2 is YFSETQ. CDR3 length equals 15 residues. Trimming took 2 bases from V and 0 from J, leaving 9 bases between them. CDR3: CASSLDGSSYNEQFF. The CDR3 nucleotides read TGCGCCAGCAGCTTAGACGGGAGCTCCTACAATGAGCAGTTCTTC.

This clone was observed a single time. The chain recombines TRBV5-1 with TRBJ2-7, with a tentative D call TRBD1 (6 bases). Looked up from germline, CDR1 is SGHRS and CDR2 is YFSETQ. CDR3 length: 14 amino acids. V lost 4 bases and J lost 3, with 14 bases in between. The CDR3 nucleotides read TGCGCCAGCAGCCGCCGGACAGCCAACTACGAGCAGTACTTC. Amino acids: CASSRRTANYEQYF.

The genes are TRBV6-1 and TRBJ1-1; TRBD1 might be the D (5 bases). The V end was cut by 2 bases, the J end by 3 bases, with 13 bases between. There are 15 residues in the CDR3. CDR1 is MNHNS, CDR2 SASEGT, per germline. Written as DNA, the CDR3 is TGTGCCAGCAGTGAATGGGGCGGTGGGGACACTGAAGCTTTCTTT. This translates into CASSEWGGGDTEAFF.

V usage is TRBV25-1 and J usage is TRBJ1-2; TRBD1 is a possible D gene (5 bases). The CDR3 is 11 residues long. V dropped 2 bases and J dropped 8 bases, with 6 bases sitting between them. In germline, CDR1 is MGHDK, CDR2 SYGVNS. This chain's CDR3 is CASSENRGYTF. As DNA, the CDR3 is TGTGCCAGCAGTGAAAACAGGGGCTACACCTTC.